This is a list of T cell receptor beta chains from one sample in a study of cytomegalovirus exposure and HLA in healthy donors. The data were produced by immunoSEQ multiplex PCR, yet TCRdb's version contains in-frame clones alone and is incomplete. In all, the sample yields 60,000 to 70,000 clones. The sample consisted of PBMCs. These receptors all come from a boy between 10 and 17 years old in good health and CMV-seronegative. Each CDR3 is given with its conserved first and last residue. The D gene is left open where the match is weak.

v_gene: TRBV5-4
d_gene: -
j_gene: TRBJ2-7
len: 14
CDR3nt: TGTGCCAGCAGCTTGGGAGGAGTCGTCTACGAGCAGTACTTC
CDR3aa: CASSLGGVVYEQYF

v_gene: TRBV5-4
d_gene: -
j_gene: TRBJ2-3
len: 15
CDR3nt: TGTGCCAGCAGCTTGGTCGGGGGGCGCACAGATACGCAGTATTTT
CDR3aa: CASSLVGGRTDTQYF

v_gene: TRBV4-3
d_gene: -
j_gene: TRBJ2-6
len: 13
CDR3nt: TGCGCCAGCTCCGGTCCTTCTGCCAACGTCCTGACTTTC
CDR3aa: CASSGPSANVLTF

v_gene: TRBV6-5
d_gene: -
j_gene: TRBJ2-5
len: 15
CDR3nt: TGTGCCAGCAGTTTAGGTGGAAGCGCCCAAGAGACCCAGTACTTC
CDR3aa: CASSLGGSAQETQYF

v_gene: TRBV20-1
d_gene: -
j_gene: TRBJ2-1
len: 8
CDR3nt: TGCAGTGCCCGTGAGGGGTTCTTC
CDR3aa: CSAREGFF

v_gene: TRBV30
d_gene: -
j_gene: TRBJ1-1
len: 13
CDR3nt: TGTGCCTGGAATCGAGCGGGGGGCACTGAAGCTTTCTTT
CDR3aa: CAWNRAGGTEAFF

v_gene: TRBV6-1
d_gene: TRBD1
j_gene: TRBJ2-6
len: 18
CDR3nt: TGTGCCAGCAGTGCATCCGTGAAGGGGGCCTTCGGGGCCAACGTCCTGACTTTC
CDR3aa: CASSASVKGAFGANVLTF

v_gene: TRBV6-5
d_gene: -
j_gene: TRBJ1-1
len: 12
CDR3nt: TGTGCCAGCAGTTACTCTCCCAACAAAGCTTTCTTT
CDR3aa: CASSYSPNKAFF

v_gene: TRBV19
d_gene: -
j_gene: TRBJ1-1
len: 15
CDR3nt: TGTGCCAGTAGTATTTCGGGGAATCCAAACACTGAAGCTTTCTTT
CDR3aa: CASSISGNPNTEAFF

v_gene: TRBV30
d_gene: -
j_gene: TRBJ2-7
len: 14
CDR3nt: TGTGCCTGGGTCCTTGGCGGAGGGATCTACGAGCAGTACTTC
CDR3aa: CAWVLGGGIYEQYF

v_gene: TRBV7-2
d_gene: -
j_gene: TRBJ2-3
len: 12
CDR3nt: TGTGCCAGCAGCTTTTACGGGGATACGCAGTATTTT
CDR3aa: CASSFYGDTQYF

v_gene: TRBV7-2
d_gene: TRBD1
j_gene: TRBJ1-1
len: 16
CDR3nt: TGTGCCAGCAGCTTAGCACTTACAGGGGGGAACACTGAAGCTTTCTTT
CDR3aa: CASSLALTGGNTEAFF

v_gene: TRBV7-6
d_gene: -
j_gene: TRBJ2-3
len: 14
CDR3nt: TGTGCCAGCAGCCCCACTCCATTTTTAGATACGCAGTATTTT
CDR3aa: CASSPTPFLDTQYF

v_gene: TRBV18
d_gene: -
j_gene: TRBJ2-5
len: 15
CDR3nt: TGTGCCAGCTCACCAAGAGACGGGTCCCGGGGGACCCAGTACTTC
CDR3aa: CASSPRDGSRGTQYF

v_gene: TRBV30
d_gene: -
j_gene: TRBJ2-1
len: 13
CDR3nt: TGTGCCTGGACAGTAGCGGCCGACAATGAGCAGTTCTTC
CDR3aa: CAWTVAADNEQFF

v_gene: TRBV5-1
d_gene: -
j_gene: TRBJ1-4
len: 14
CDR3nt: TGCGCCAGCAGCAGTAACAGTTATAATGAAAAACTGTTTTTT
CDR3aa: CASSSNSYNEKLFF

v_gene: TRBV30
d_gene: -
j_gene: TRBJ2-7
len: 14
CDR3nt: TGTGCCTGGAGTCCCGGACAGATACCCTACGAGCAGTACTTC
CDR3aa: CAWSPGQIPYEQYF

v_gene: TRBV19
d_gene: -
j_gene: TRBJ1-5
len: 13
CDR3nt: TGTGCCAGTAGTATAAAAGCAAATCAGCCCCAGCATTTT
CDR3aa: CASSIKANQPQHF

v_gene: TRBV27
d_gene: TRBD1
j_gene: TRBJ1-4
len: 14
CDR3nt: TGTGCCAGCAGGCTACAGGGGACTAATGAAAAACTGTTTTTT
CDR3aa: CASRLQGTNEKLFF

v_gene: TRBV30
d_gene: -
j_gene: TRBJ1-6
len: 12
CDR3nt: TGTGCCTGGAGTTTACAGTATTCACCCCTCCACTTT
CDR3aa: CAWSLQYSPLHF

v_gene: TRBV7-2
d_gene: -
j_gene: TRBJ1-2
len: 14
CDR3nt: TGTGCCAGCAGCCCCCCAGGGTCTAACTATGGCTACACCTTC
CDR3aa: CASSPPGSNYGYTF

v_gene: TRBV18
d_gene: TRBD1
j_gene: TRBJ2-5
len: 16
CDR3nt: TGTGCCAGCTCACCTCGACGATGGACAGGGGAAGAGACCCAGTACTTC
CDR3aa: CASSPRRWTGEETQYF

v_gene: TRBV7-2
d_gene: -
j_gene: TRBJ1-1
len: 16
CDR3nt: TGTGCCAGCAGCTTGGGGTTTGGGGACATGAACACTGAAGCTTTCTTT
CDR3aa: CASSLGFGDMNTEAFF

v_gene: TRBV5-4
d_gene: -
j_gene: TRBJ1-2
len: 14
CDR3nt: TGTGCCAGCAGCAAAGAACAGGGTAACTATGGCTACACCTTC
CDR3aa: CASSKEQGNYGYTF

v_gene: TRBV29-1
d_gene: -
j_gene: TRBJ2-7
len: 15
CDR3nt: TGCAGCGTTGAAGTTCCGACAGGCCTCTCCTACGAGCAGTACTTC
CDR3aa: CSVEVPTGLSYEQYF

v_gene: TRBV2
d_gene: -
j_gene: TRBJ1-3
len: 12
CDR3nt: TGTGCCACCCAGGTTTCTGGAAACACCATATATTTT
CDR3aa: CATQVSGNTIYF

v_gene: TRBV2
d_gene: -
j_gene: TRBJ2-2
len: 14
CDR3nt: TGTGCCAGCCACAGGGTGGCGAACACCGGGGAGCTGTTTTTT
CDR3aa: CASHRVANTGELFF

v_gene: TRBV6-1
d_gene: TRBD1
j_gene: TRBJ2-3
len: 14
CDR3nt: TGTGCCAGCAGGGACAGGGTTTGGGCAGATACGCAGTATTTT
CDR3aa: CASRDRVWADTQYF

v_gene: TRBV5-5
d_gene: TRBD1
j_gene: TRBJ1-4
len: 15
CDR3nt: TGTGCCAGCAGCCCTCCGGGACAGGGGGGTGAAAAACTGTTTTTT
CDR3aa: CASSPPGQGGEKLFF

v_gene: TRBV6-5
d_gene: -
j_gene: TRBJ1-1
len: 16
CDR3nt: TGTGCCAGCAGTTACGGCCCAGGTGGGGCTAACACTGAAGCTTTCTTT
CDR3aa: CASSYGPGGANTEAFF

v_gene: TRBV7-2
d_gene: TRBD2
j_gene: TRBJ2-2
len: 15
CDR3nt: TGTGCCAGCAGCCGTAGCGGGGTGATCACCGGGGAGCTGTTTTTT
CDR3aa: CASSRSGVITGELFF

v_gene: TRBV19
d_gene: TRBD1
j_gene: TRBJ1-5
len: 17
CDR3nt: TGTGCCAGTAGTATAAGGGACAGGCGAAATAGCAATCAGCCCCAGCATTTT
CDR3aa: CASSIRDRRNSNQPQHF

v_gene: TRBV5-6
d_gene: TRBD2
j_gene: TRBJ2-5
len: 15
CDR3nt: TGTGCTACGCAGCTACAGCGGGAGGGAGGAGAGACCCAGTACTTC
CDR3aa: CATQLQREGGETQYF

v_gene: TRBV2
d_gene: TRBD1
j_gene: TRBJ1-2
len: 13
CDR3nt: TGTGCCAGCAGTTTCGGACAGGGCAATGGCTACACCTTC
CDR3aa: CASSFGQGNGYTF

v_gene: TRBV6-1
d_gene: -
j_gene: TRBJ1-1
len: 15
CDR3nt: TGTGCCAGCAGCCCCCGGGAGATAAAAAGGACTGAAGCTTTCTTT
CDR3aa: CASSPREIKRTEAFF

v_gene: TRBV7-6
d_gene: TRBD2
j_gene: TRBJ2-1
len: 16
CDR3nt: TGTGCCAGCAGCCCCGGGACTAGCGGGAGTTCCCATGAGCAGTTCTTC
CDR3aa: CASSPGTSGSSHEQFF

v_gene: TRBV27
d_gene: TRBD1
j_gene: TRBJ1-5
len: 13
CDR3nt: TGTGCCAGCAGTTACAGGGGGAATCAGCCCCAGCATTTT
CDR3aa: CASSYRGNQPQHF

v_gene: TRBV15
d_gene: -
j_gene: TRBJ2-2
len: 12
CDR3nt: TGTGCCACCAGCACCGGGGGCGGGGAGCTGTTTTTT
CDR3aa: CATSTGGGELFF

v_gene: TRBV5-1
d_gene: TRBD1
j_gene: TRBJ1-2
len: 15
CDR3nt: TGCGCCAGCAGCCACTTGGACAGGGGGAACTATGGCTACACCTTC
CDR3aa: CASSHLDRGNYGYTF

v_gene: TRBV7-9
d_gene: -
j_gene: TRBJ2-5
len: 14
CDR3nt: TGTGCCAGCAGCCCCCGGACTAACCAGGGGGAGCAGTACTTC
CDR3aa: CASSPRTNQGEQYF

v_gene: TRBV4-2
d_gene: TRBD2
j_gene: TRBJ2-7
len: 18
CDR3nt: TGTGCCAGCAGCCAAGTTGGGCTAGCGGGAGTTGTGGCGGAGGAGCAGTACTTC
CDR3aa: CASSQVGLAGVVAEEQYF

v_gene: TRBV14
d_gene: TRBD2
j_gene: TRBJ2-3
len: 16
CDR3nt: TGTGCCAGCAGCCACTTACTAGCGGGGACCACAGATACGCAGTATTTT
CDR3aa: CASSHLLAGTTDTQYF

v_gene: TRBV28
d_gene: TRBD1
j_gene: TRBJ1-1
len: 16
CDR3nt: TGTGCCAGCAGTTCTCCTACGAGGACAGGGAACACTGAAGCTTTCTTT
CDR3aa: CASSSPTRTGNTEAFF

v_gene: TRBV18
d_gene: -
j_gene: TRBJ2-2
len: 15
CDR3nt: TGTGCCAGCTCGATCCAGGGAACGGGCACCGGGGAGCTGTTTTTT
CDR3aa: CASSIQGTGTGELFF

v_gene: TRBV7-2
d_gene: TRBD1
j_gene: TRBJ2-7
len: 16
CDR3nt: TGTGCCAGCAGCGTAGCCGGGACAGGGAATCTCGACGAGCAGTACTTC
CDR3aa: CASSVAGTGNLDEQYF

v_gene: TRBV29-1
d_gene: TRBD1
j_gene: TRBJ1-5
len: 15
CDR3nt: TGCAGCGTGATGGGGGACAGTTATAGCAATCAGCCCCAGCATTTT
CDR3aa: CSVMGDSYSNQPQHF

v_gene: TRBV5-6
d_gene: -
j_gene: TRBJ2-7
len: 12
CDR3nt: TGTGCCAGCAGCTCAGTGTGGTACGAGCAGTACTTC
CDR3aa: CASSSVWYEQYF

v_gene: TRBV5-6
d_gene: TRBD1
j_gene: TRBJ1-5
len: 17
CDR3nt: TGTGCCAGCAGCCGAGGACAGGGGTGGTTCAGCAATCAGCCCCAGCATTTT
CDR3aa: CASSRGQGWFSNQPQHF

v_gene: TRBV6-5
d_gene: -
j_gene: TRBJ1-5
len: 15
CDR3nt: TGTGCCAGCAGTTACGAGGTGAATAGCAATCAGCCCCAGCATTTT
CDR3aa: CASSYEVNSNQPQHF

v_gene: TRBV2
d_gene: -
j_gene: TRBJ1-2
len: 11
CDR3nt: TGTGCCAGCAGGGCGCGGATGCGGTACACCTTC
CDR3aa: CASRARMRYTF

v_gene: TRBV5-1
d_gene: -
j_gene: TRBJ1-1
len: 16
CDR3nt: TGCGCCAGCAGCTTGGTCGGGGGGGGGATGGCCACTGAAGCTTTCTTT
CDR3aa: CASSLVGGGMATEAFF

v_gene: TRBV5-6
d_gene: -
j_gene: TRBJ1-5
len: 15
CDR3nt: TGTGCCAGCAGCTACACCGGGACACGCAATCAGCCCCAGCATTTT
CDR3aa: CASSYTGTRNQPQHF

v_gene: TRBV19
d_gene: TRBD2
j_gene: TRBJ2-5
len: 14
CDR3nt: TGTGCCAGTAGTATTGGCGGGAGCATCGAGACCCAGTACTTC
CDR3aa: CASSIGGSIETQYF

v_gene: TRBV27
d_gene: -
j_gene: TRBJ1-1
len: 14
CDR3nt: TGTGCCAGCAGTTTATTCGGGGGGAGCACTGAAGCTTTCTTT
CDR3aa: CASSLFGGSTEAFF

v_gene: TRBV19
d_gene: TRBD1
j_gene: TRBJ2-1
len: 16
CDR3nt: TGTGCCAGTACCGGCCGGGGACAGACCCACTACAATGAGCAGTTCTTC
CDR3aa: CASTGRGQTHYNEQFF

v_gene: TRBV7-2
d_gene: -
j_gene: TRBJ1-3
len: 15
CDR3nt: TGTGCCAGCAGTCCCGTCGAGATCTCTGGAAACACCATATATTTT
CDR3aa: CASSPVEISGNTIYF

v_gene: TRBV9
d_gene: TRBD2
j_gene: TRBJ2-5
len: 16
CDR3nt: TGTGCCAGCAGCGTAGAGTCGGGAGGGCCGGGACAGACCCAGTACTTC
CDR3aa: CASSVESGGPGQTQYF

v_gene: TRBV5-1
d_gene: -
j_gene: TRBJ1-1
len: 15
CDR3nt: TGCGCCAGCAGCACAGCCGGGACTACGAACACTGAAGCTTTCTTT
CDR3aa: CASSTAGTTNTEAFF

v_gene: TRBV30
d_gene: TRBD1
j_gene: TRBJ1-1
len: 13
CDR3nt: TGTGCCCGCTCCGGGACAGCGAACACTGAAGCTTTCTTT
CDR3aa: CARSGTANTEAFF